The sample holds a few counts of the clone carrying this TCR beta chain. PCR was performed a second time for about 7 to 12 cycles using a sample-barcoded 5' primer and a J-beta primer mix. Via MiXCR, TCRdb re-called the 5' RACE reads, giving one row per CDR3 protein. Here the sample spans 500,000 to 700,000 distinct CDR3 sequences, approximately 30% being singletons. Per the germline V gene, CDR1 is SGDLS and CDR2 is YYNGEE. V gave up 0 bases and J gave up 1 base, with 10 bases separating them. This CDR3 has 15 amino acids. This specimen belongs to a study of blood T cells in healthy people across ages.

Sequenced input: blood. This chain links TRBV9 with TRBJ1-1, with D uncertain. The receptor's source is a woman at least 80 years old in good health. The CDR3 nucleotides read TGTGCCAGCAGCGTAGGGGTAGGTTGGAACACTGAAGCTTTCTTT. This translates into CASSVGVGWNTEAFF.